The 9 T cell receptor beta chains given below trace back to one sample, sequenced in a study of lymphopenia after photon versus proton radiotherapy. Sequenced by immunoSEQ multiplex PCR; TCRdb stores in-frame clones only, minus some. The profile shows approximately 45,000 clones, 65% to 90% of them singletons. The sequencing here drew on peripheral blood, taken from a patient treated with photon-based radiotherapy. Receptors were obtained from a man aged 35 to 55 with gastric cancer.

The chain combines TRBV30 with TRBJ2-6; the D is unclear. Trimming stripped 0 bases from V and 4 bases from J, with 7 bases between. This CDR3 has 14 amino acids. In germline, CDR1 is GTSNPN, CDR2 SVGIG (reference sequence). This CDR3 reads CAWSVLRGANVLTF. The CDR3 bases are TGTGCCTGGAGTGTCTTGCGGGGGGCCAACGTCCTGACTTTC.

The chain is built from TRBV19 and TRBJ1-4; TRBD1 is a possible D gene (6 bases). The CDR3 spans 14 residues. CDR1 and CDR2 (germline): LNHDA, SQIVND (reference sequence). Trimming left V 6 bases short and J 7 bases short, with 15 bases between. CDR3 nucleotides: TGTGCCAGTAGCACCCGGGGGGGGCGTGAAAAACTGTTTTTT. This sequence encodes CASSTRGGREKLFF. Supplemented by reference TRBV19 and TRBJ1-4, the full variable domain reads DGGITQSPKYLFRKEGQNVTLSCEQNLNHDAMYWYRQDPGQGLRLIYYSQIVNDFQKGDIAEGYSVSREKKESFPLTVTSAQKNPTAFYLCASSTRGGREKLFFGSGTQLSVL.

This chain connects TRBV5-1 to TRBJ2-5; D is possibly TRBD1 (6 bases). Between the trimmed V and J ends, which lost 2 bases and 3 bases, there was a span of 8 bases. The CDR3 loop spans 13 amino acids. CDR1 is SGHRS, CDR2 YFSETQ, per germline. DNA of the CDR3: TGCGCCAGCAGCTTCAGACAGGAAGAGACCCAGTACTTC. Residues: CASSFRQEETQYF.

There are a few counts of this clone. The chain links TRBV9 to TRBJ1-1; the D gene is possibly TRBD1 (5 bases). Trimming removed 3 bases from V and 10 bases from J, with 13 bases in between. The length of the CDR3 is 12 residues. In germline, CDR1 is SGDLS, CDR2 YYNGEE. CDR3: CASSAPTEVAFF. The CDR3 region has the DNA TGTGCCAGCAGCGCACCGACAGAGGTAGCTTTCTTT.

The chain employs TRBV2 and TRBJ2-6; 8 nucleotides match TRBD1. Germline V lookup: CDR1 SNHLY, CDR2 FYNNEI. The CDR3 is 15 amino acids. Trimming at V came to 7 bases and at J to 2 bases, leaving 4 bases not matched to a gene. This chain's CDR3 is CASIMDRAGANVLTF. DNA for the CDR3: TGTGCCAGCATCATGGACAGGGCTGGGGCCAACGTCCTGACTTTC.

The chain carries TRBV2 and TRBJ1-2; tentative D call: TRBD1 (5 bases). This CDR3 comprises 14 residues. Germline assignment: CDR1 SNHLY and CDR2 FYNNEI. Trimming left V 3 bases short and J 7 bases short, with 15 bases between. The CDR3 DNA is TGTGCCAGCAGTGAGCTGCAGGGTAGCGGTGGCTACACCTTC. Its protein is CASSELQGSGGYTF.

In its sample, this clone was seen once. One end of the junction is discordant with germline, which a read error may explain. The chain carries TRBV18 and TRBJ2-7; D may be TRBD2 (6 bases). Germline V gives CDR1 KGHSH, CDR2 LQKENI. CDR3 length equals 14 residues. This CDR3 reads CASSPGGTSSEQYF. The CDR3 coding sequence is TGTGCCAGCTCACCAGGAGGGACGTCCTCCGAGCAGTACTTC.

Points on this clone: Other DNA sequences in the same sample also yield this CDR3. The chain is built from TRBV6-6 and TRBJ1-5; 7 positions match TRBD1. The junction had 4 bases not matched to a gene; V was cut back by 0 bases and J by 5 bases. This CDR3 has 15 amino acids. Per germline, CDR1 MNHNY and CDR2 SVGAGI (reference sequence). The DNA for the CDR3 is TGTGCCAGCAGTTACTCGAGGCAGGGGGATCAGCCCCAGCATTTT. It encodes CASSYSRQGDQPQHF.

The rearrangement joins TRBV10-3 to TRBJ1-6; weak D call: TRBD1 (6 bases). Germline lookup yields CDR1 ENHRY and CDR2 SYGVKD. V lost 4 bases, J lost 13 bases, and 17 bases lay in between. The CDR3 runs 14 residues. The CDR3 spells CAISAQGGGIPLHF. The CDR3 bases are TGTGCCATCAGTGCCCAAGGGGGAGGGATCCCCCTCCACTTT.